This TCR beta chain was observed in a study of blood T cell repertoires in COVID-19 (dated by TCRdb to 2018 to 2020). Concerning the study at large: The collaborator samples originated in the United States, Italy and Spain and spanned the acute and convalescent phases of COVID-19. The material from the prospective study consisted of cDNA or gDNA derived from T cells, B-cell-depleted T cells, or PBMCs. Subjects who had been exposed to COVID-19, were actively infected with it, or had recovered from it provided the deeply sampled blood TCRbeta repertoires that made up the dataset. A freely available public database, intended as a resource for researchers studying the immune response to SARS-CoV-2, is where the repertoires were released. The samples were drawn from two sources: the first 160 participants of the ongoing ImmuneRACE study, and some 1,300 subjects contributed by 6 global collaborators. The sample metadata nearly always contained a de-identified subject ID, COVID-19 status, age in years and sex. Where available, HLA class I and class II types were obtained from metadata supplied by the sample provider rather than from assay-based typing. General conclusions and limits of the study: The amount of clinical and demographic metadata varied by source and participant and was provided uncurated.

TCRbeta CDR3 regions were amplified from genomic DNA by means of the immunoSEQ Assay, a bias-controlled multiplex PCR. As for how the authors treated the data: The number of nucleated cells in each sample was estimated from the amplification of reference gene primers within the assay. To quantify the absolute abundance of each unique TCRbeta CDR3 rearrangement, sequence reads were collapsed and filtered. For each sample, productive Simpson clonality was calculated as the square root of Simpson's diversity index across productive rearrangements. This immuneACCESS table, as held by TCRdb, lists in-frame sequences with V and J called but not all clones. Of the missing ones, under half trace to an unresolved V gene in checked studies; the others have no known cause. V and J calls and clone size come straight from that table; D and trimming were deduced from the DNA. This sample comprises 70,000 to 90,000 clones, approximately 87% of them detected only once. The leading ten clones occupy 18% of the sample.

The collaborating institutions used their own protocols to collect whole blood in K2EDTA tubes. For TCRbeta analysis, collaborators shipped samples in one of three forms: frozen whole blood, isolated PBMCs, or DNA extracted from either of those sample types. Details on this clone: Its binding antigen is unknown. No much larger clone exists at a distance of one base, and base qualities are not known.

The germline ends are 11 bases apart after V is trimmed by 5 bases and J by 1 base. The germline V gene supplies CDR1 SGHAT and CDR2 FQNNGV. Taken from cysteine to phenylalanine, the CDR3 has 14 residues. Only CDR3 DNA remains: 42 bases, in frame from the first base. The sequence derives from a woman of 80 years or more with acute or convalescent COVID-19. The chain uses TRBV11-2 and TRBJ1-1; the D gene cannot be named for sure. Sequenced material: peripheral blood. The DNA is as follows: TGTGCCAGCAGCCCACAGACGGAGAACACTGAAGCTTTCTTT. Protein translation: CASSPQTENTEAFF.